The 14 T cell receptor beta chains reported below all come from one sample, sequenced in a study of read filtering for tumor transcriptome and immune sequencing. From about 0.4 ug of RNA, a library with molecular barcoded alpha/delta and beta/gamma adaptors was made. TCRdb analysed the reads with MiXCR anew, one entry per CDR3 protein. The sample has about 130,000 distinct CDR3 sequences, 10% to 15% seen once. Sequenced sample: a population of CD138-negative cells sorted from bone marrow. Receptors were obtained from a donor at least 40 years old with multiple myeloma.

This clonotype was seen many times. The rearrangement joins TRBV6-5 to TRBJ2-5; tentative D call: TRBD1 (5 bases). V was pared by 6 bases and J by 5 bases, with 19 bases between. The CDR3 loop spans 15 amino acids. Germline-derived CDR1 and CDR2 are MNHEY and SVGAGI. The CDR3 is CASRPTGQRAETQYF. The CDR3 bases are TGTGCCAGCAGACCGACCGGACAACGGGCGGAGACCCAGTACTTC.

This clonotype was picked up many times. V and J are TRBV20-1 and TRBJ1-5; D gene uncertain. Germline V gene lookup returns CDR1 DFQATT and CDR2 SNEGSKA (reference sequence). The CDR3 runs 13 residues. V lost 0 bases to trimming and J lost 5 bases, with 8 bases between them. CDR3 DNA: TGCAGTGCTAGAGAGGGCAGCTATCAGCCCCAGCATTTT. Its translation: CSAREGSYQPQHF.

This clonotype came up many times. The CDR3 here is CATSAGYEQFF. CDR3 coding DNA: TGTGCCACCAGTGCAGGATACGAGCAGTTCTTC. The chain has TRBV24-1 and TRBJ2-1; D unclear. Trimming left V 5 bases short and J 10 bases short, with 8 bases between. Germline CDR1 KGHDR, CDR2 SFDVKD. The CDR3 totals 11 residues.

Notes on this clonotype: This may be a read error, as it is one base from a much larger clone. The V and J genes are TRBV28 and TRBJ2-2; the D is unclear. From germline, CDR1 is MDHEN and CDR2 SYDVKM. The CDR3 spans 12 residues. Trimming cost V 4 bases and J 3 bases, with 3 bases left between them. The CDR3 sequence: CASSSDTGELFF. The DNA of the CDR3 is TGTGCCAGCAGTTCGGACACCGGGGAGCTGTTTTTT.

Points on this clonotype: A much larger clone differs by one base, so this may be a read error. Here the CDR3 reads CSASAVAGSTDTQYF. The CDR3 nucleotides are TGCAGTGCTAGCGCGGTAGCGGGGAGCACAGATACGCAGTATTTT. The chain recombines TRBV20-1 with TRBJ2-3, with 8 bases identical to TRBD2. J was trimmed by 0 bases and V by 3 bases; bases with no gene match: 5. The CDR3 spans 15 residues. Germline V gene lookup returns CDR1 DFQATT and CDR2 SNEGSKA (reference sequence).

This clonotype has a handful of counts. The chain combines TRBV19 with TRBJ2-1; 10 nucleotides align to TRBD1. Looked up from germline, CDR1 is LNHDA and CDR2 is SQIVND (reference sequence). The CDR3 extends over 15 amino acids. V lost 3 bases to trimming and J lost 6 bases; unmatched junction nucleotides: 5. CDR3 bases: TGTGCCAGTAGTATTGATGACAGGGGGCGCAATGAGCAGTTCTTC. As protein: CASSIDDRGRNEQFF.

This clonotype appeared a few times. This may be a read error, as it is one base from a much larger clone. The CDR3 loop is CASSRDRGTGELFF. CDR3 bases: TGTGCCAGCAGCCGGGACAGGGGGACCGGGGAGCTGTTTTTT. The gene calls are TRBV6-4 and TRBJ2-2, with 11 bases identical to TRBD1. The germline V gene has CDR1 MRHNA and CDR2 SNTAGT. This CDR3 is built from 14 residues. V shed 6 bases, J shed 5 bases, and the junction held 2 bases outside the gene matches.

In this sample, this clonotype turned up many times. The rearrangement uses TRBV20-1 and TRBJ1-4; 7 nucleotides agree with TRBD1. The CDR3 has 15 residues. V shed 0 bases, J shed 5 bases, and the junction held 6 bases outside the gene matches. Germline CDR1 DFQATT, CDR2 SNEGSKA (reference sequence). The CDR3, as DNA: TGCAGTGCTAGAGACCACAGGGGATCCAATGAAAAACTGTTTTTT. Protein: CSARDHRGSNEKLFF.

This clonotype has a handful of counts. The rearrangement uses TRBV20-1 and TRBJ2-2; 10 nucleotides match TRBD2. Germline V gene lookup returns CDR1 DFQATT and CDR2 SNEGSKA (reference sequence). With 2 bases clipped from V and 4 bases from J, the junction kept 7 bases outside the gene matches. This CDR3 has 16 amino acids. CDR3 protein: CSARPAERGGTGELFF. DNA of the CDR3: TGCAGTGCTAGACCGGCCGAGCGGGGGGGCACCGGGGAGCTGTTTTTT.

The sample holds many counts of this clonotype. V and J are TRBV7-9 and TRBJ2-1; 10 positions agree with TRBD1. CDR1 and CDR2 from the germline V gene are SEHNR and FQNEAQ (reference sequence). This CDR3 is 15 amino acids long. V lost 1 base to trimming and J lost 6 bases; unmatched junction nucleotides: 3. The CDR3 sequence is CASSLGDRGSNEQFF. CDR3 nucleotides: TGTGCCAGCAGCTTAGGGGACAGGGGCTCCAATGAGCAGTTCTTC.

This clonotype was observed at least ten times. The CDR3 reads CSARDSLPSYNEQFF. In DNA form, the CDR3 reads TGCAGTGCTAGAGATAGCCTCCCCTCCTACAATGAGCAGTTCTTC. V is TRBV20-1 and J is TRBJ2-1; D gene ambiguous. Germline CDR1 is DFQATT and CDR2 is SNEGSKA (reference sequence). Trimming took 0 bases from V and 0 from J, leaving 9 bases between them. The CDR3 is 15 amino acids.

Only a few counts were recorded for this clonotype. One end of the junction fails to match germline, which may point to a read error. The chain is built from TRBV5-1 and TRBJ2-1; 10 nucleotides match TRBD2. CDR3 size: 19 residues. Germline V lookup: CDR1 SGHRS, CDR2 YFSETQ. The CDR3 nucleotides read TGCGCCAGCAGCTTACCCAGGGGACTAGCGTCCGACTCCTACAATGGGCAGTTCTTC. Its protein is CASSLPRGLASDSYNGQFF.

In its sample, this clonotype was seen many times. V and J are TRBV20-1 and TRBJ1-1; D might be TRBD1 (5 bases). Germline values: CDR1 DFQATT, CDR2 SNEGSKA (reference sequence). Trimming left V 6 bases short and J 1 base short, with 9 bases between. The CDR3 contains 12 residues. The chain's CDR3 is CSAKTANTEAFF. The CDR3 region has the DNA TGCAGTGCAAAGACAGCGAACACTGAAGCTTTCTTT.

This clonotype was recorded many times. CDR3 DNA: TGTGCCATCAGAGCCCAGGGATCCAATCAGCCCCAGCATTTT. Amino acid sequence: CAIRAQGSNQPQHF. The V gene is TRBV10-3, the J gene TRBJ1-5, with TRBD1 as a possible D gene (5 bases). The CDR3 is 14 residues long. CDR1 and CDR2 from the germline V gene are ENHRY and SYGVKD. Trimming took 6 bases from V and 3 from J, leaving 12 bases between them.